These 6 T cell receptor beta chains share one sample of origin, sequenced in a study of OX40 agonist ivuxolimab in advanced cancers. The repertoire was sequenced with immunoSEQ multiplex PCR; TCRdb's copy has only in-frame clones and lacks some. The top ten clones hold 3% to 4.5% of a sample with tens of thousands of clones, 65% to 85% of them seen once. The material sequenced was CD4+ or CD8+ T cells sorted from blood, taken in a trial of the OX40 agonist ivuxolimab. Receptor source: an adult with an advanced solid tumor such as melanoma, head and neck, liver or kidney cancer.

This rearrangement joins TRBV6-1 to TRBJ1-2, with a tentative D call TRBD1 (6 bases). The germline V and J ends were trimmed by 4 bases and 8 bases, with 17 bases remaining between them. CDR3 size: 14 residues. Germline CDR1 and CDR2: MNHNS and SASEGT. The CDR3 DNA is TGTGCCAGCAGTGCACCCGACAGGAGCTGGGGCTACACCTTC. Translated, it gives CASSAPDRSWGYTF.

The table lists this clone with a count of one. The rearrangement links TRBV15 to TRBJ2-7; 9 positions agree with TRBD1. V dropped 6 bases and J dropped 1; count of bases not matched to a gene: 7. This CDR3 is built from 15 residues. CDR1 is LNHNV and CDR2 is YYDKDF in the germline V gene (reference sequence). The CDR3 region is CATRGSGTGSYEQYF. CDR3 bases: TGTGCCACCAGGGGGAGCGGGACAGGGTCCTACGAGCAGTACTTC.

V usage is TRBV5-1 and J usage is TRBJ2-5; 9 nucleotides match TRBD2. CDR1 SGHRS and CDR2 YFSETQ come from the germline V gene. Trimming removed 6 bases from V and 3 bases from J; junction bases left unmatched: 3. The CDR3 covers 13 residues. Here the CDR3 reads CASNIAGEETQYF. The DNA of the CDR3 is TGCGCCAGCAACATAGCGGGGGAAGAGACCCAGTACTTC.

This chain links TRBV19 with TRBJ2-5, with unresolved D. Germline V lookup: CDR1 LNHDA, CDR2 SQIVND (reference sequence). CDR3 length: 14 amino acids. Trimming stripped 3 bases from V and 6 bases from J, with 14 bases between. The CDR3: CASSIDGWGKTQYF. The CDR3 nucleotides read TGTGCCAGTAGTATTGACGGATGGGGAAAGACCCAGTACTTC.

V and J are TRBV7-9 and TRBJ1-2, with TRBD1 matching over 10 bases. The CDR3 consists of 15 residues. The V and J ends lost 5 bases and 4 bases, in that order; junction bases with no gene match: 7. CDR1 is SEHNR and CDR2 is FQNEAQ in the germline V gene (reference sequence). The CDR3 reads CASSVSGQGPYGYTF. The CDR3 DNA follows: TGTGCCAGCAGCGTCTCGGGACAGGGGCCCTATGGCTACACCTTC.

V usage is TRBV7-9 and J usage is TRBJ2-3, with D perhaps TRBD2 (6 bases). The V end was cut by 4 bases, the J end by 5 bases, with 16 bases between. Germline-derived CDR1 and CDR2 are SEHNR and FQNEAQ (reference sequence). The CDR3 length is 15 residues. In DNA form, the CDR3 reads TGTGCCAGCAGCTCCCCCTCGGGGGTTAGAGATACGCAGTATTTT. This translates into CASSSPSGVRDTQYF.